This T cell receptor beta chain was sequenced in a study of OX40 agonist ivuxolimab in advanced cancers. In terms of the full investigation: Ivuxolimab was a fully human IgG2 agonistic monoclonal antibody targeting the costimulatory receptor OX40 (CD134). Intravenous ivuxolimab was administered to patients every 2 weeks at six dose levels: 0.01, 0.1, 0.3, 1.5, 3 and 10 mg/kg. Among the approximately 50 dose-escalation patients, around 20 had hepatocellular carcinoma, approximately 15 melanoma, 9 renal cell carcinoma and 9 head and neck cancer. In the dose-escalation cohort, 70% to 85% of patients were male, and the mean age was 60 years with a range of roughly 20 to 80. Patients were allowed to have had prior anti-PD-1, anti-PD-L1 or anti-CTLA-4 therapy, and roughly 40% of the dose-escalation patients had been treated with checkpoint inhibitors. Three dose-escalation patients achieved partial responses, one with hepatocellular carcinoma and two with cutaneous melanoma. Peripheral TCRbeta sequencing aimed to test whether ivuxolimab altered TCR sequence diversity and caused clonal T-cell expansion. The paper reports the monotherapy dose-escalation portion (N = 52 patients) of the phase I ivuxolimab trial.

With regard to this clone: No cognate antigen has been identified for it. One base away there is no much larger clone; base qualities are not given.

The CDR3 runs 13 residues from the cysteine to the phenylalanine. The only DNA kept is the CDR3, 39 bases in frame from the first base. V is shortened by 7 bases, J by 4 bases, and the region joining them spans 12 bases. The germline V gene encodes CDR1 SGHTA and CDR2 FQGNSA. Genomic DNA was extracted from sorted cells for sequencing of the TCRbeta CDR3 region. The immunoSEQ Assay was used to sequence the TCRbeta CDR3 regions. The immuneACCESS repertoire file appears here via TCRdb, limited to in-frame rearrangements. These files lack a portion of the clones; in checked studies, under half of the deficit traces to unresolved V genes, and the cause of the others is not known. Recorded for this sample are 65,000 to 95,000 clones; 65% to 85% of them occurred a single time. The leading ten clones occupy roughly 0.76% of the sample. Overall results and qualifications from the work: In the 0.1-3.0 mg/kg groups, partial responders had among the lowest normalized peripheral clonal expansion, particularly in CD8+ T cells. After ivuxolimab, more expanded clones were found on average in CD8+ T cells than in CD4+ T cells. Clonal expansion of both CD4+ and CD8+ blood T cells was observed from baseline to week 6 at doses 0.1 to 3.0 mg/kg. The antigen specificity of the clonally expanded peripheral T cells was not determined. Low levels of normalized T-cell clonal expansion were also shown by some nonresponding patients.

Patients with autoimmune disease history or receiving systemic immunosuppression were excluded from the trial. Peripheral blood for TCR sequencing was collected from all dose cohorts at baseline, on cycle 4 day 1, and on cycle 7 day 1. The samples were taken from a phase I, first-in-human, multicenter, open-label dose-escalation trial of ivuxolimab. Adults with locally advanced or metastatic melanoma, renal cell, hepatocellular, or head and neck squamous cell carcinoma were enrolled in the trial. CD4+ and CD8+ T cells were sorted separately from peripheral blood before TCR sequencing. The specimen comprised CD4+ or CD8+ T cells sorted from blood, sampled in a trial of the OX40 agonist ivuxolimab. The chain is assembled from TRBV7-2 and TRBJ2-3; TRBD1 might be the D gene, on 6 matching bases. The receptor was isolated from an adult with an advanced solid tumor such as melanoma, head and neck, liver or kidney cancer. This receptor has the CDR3 CASTHRVADTQYF. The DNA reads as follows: TGTGCCAGCACCCACAGGGTGGCAGATACGCAGTATTTT.